These 27 T cell receptor beta chains were sequenced from one sample in a study of T cell responses to AZD1222 COVID-19 vaccine. Here immunoSEQ multiplex PCR was the method, and the copy in TCRdb shows in-frame clones only, minus some. Of about 120,000 clones listed, around 93% were seen once; the top ten hold 14%. The input for sequencing was peripheral blood, taken on day 0 of AZD1222 vaccination. These receptors were taken from an adult in good health.

The chain combines TRBV7-2 with TRBJ2-1; 8 positions agree with TRBD1. With 5 bases clipped from V and 1 base from J, the junction kept 4 bases outside the gene matches. The germline gives CDR1 SGHTA, CDR2 FQGNSA. CDR3 length equals 15 residues. Here the CDR3 DNA reads TGTGCCAGCAGCGCCCGGACAGGGTCCTACAATGAGCAGTTCTTC. It translates to CASSARTGSYNEQFF. The variable domain in full, completed from reference TRBV7-2 and TRBJ2-1, reads GAGVSQSPSNKVTEKGKDVELRCDPISGHTALYWYRQSLGQGLEFLIYFQGNSAPDKSGLPSDRFSAERTGGSVSTLTIQRTQQEDSAVYLCASSARTGSYNEQFFGPGTRLTVL.

V and J are TRBV7-6 and TRBJ2-3; a possible D gene is TRBD2 (6 bases). Germline assignment: CDR1 SGHVS and CDR2 FNYEAQ. The CDR3 covers 17 residues. The germline V and J ends were trimmed by 6 bases and 4 bases, with 23 bases remaining between them. Here the CDR3 DNA reads TGTGCCAGCAGTCCTATTCCGGGAGATAGAGGCCCAGATACGCAGTATTTT. This sequence encodes CASSPIPGDRGPDTQYF. Full variable domain (missing parts from reference TRBV7-6 and TRBJ2-3): GAGVSQSPRYKVTKRGQDVALRCDPISGHVSLYWYRQALGQGPEFLTYFNYEAQQDKSGLPNDRFSAERPEGSISTLTIQRTEQRDSAMYRCASSPIPGDRGPDTQYFGPGTRLTVL.

V is TRBV7-2 and J is TRBJ2-6; possibly TRBD1 for D (7 bases). Germline lookup yields CDR1 SGHTA and CDR2 FQGNSA. Trimming shortened V by 5 bases and J by 0 bases, and 14 bases separated the two germline ends. The CDR3 is made up of 17 amino acids. The CDR3 sequence: CASSRRDSSSGANVLTF. As DNA, the CDR3 is TGTGCCAGCAGCCGGCGGGACAGTTCCTCTGGGGCCAACGTCCTGACTTTC. The complete variable domain, with remaining parts taken from reference TRBV7-2 and TRBJ2-6, reads GAGVSQSPSNKVTEKGKDVELRCDPISGHTALYWYRQSLGQGLEFLIYFQGNSAPDKSGLPSDRFSAERTGGSVSTLTIQRTQQEDSAVYLCASSRRDSSSGANVLTFGAGSRLTVL.

This clone appeared once. The rearrangement joins TRBV6-5 to TRBJ2-4, with 7 bases aligning to TRBD1. Germline V CDR1 and CDR2: MNHEY, SVGAGI. CDR3 length: 11 residues. Unmatched junction bases numbered 0, after V lost 6 bases and J lost 7 bases. CDR3 nucleotide sequence: TGTGCCAGCAGACAGGGGAACATTCAGTACTTC. Translated: CASRQGNIQYF.

The V call is TRBV29-1, the J call TRBJ2-3; no clear D gene. This CDR3 region has 13 residues. The V gene's germline CDR1 is SQVTM and CDR2 ANQGSEA. The ends were cut back, 3 bases at V and 0 bases at J, with 7 bases in the middle. DNA of the CDR3: TGCAGCGTTGACAGATCTAGCACAGATACGCAGTATTTT. Encoded protein: CSVDRSSTDTQYF.

This clone was picked up one time. V usage is TRBV29-1 and J usage is TRBJ1-2, with no clear D. CDR3 size: 12 residues. The V gene lost 3 bases and the J gene lost 6 bases, with 11 bases spanning the gap. Germline CDR1 and CDR2: SQVTM and ANQGSEA. CDR3 sequence (DNA): TGCAGCGTTGAGTCCGGGGAGCATGGCTACACCTTC. As protein: CSVESGEHGYTF.

V usage is TRBV29-1 and J usage is TRBJ2-3, with 9 bases aligning to TRBD2. CDR1 is SQVTM, CDR2 ANQGSEA, per germline. The CDR3 is 14 residues long. V trimming: 4 bases; J trimming: 3 bases; junction bases outside the gene matches: 5. The CDR3 sequence is CSVAIAGETDTQYF. CDR3 coding DNA: TGCAGCGTTGCCATAGCGGGGGAGACAGATACGCAGTATTTT.

The V call is TRBV9, the J call TRBJ1-6; D is uncertain. The CDR3 runs to 15 residues. Germline V gene data show CDR1 as SGDLS and CDR2 as YYNGEE. V was shortened by 0 bases and J by 3 bases, with 7 bases between the two germline ends. The DNA for the CDR3 is TGTGCCAGCAGCGTAGCAATGGGCTATAATTCACCCCTCCACTTT. Protein sequence: CASSVAMGYNSPLHF.

This chain links TRBV12-3 or TRBV12-4 with TRBJ2-2, with a weak D call TRBD1 (5 bases). This CDR3 has 12 residues. The V gene lost 6 bases and the J gene lost 7 bases, with 9 bases spanning the gap. The chain's CDR3 is CASSPGYGELFF. CDR3 DNA sequence: TGTGCCAGCAGCCCAGGGTACGGGGAGCTGTTTTTT.

This rearrangement joins TRBV28 to TRBJ1-2, with D maybe TRBD1 (5 bases). Germline V lookup: CDR1 MDHEN, CDR2 SYDVKM. This CDR3 has 12 amino acids. Trimming stripped 5 bases from V and 3 bases from J, with 7 bases between. In DNA, the CDR3 is TGTGCCAGCAGTCCAGGGTACTATGGCTACACCTTC. This translates into CASSPGYYGYTF.

This clone has just one count. The CDR3 nucleotides are TGTGCCAGCAGTATAGCCCGGGACAGGGGAAACAATGAGCAGTTCTTC. As protein: CASSIARDRGNNEQFF. V is TRBV21-1 and J is TRBJ2-1; the D call TRBD1 from the table was never checked on the DNA. TRBV21-1 is marked as a pseudogene. The CDR3 length is 16 residues.

The chain joins TRBV7-2 to TRBJ2-2; possible D gene TRBD1, 6 bases. Germline lookup yields CDR1 SGHTA and CDR2 FQGNSA. Trimming pared 5 bases from V and 7 bases from J, leaving 11 bases between. This CDR3 region has 13 residues. The CDR3 protein is CASSTWTDGELFF. CDR3 DNA: TGTGCCAGCAGCACATGGACAGACGGGGAGCTGTTTTTT.

This chain links TRBV30 with TRBJ2-7, with 7 bases identical to TRBD2. CDR3 size: 13 residues. CDR1 is GTSNPN, CDR2 SVGIG, per germline (reference sequence). Trimming at V came to 5 bases and at J to 7 bases, leaving 11 bases not matched to a gene. CDR3 coding DNA: TGTGCCTGGGGGGGAGGGGCTCCCCAGGAGCAGTACTTC. It specifies CAWGGGAPQEQYF.

This rearrangement joins TRBV7-9 to TRBJ2-2; D remains ambiguous. This CDR3 comprises 11 residues. Germline CDR1 reads SEHNR; CDR2 reads FQNEAQ (reference sequence). The V and J ends lost 4 bases and 7 bases respectively, with 4 bases between them. The CDR3: CASSYNGELFF. As DNA, the CDR3 is TGTGCCAGCAGCTATAACGGGGAGCTGTTTTTT. The entire variable domain, with the rest obtained from reference TRBV7-9 and TRBJ2-2, is as follows: DTGVSQNPRHKITKRGQNVTFRCDPISEHNRLYWYRQTLGQGPEFLTYFQNEAQLEKSRLLSDRFSAERPKGSFSTLEIQRTEQGDSAMYLCASSYNGELFFGEGSRLTVL.

CDR3 protein: CASSSPGRVYSPLHF. The CDR3 DNA is TGTGCCAGCAGTTCCCCCGGAAGGGTATATTCACCCCTCCACTTT. This chain uses TRBV27 with TRBJ1-6, with D unresolved. Germline V gives CDR1 MNHEY, CDR2 SMNVEV (reference sequence). Trimming pared 4 bases from V and 8 bases from J, leaving 15 bases between. There are 15 residues in the CDR3.

The chain recombines TRBV5-4 with TRBJ1-1; TRBD1 might be the D (6 bases). This CDR3 has 14 residues. V gave up 4 bases and J gave up 0 bases, with 10 bases separating them. Germline lookup yields CDR1 SGHNT and CDR2 YYREEE (reference sequence). This CDR3 is CASSPDSMNTEAFF. In nucleotides, the CDR3 is TGTGCCAGCAGCCCGGACAGCATGAACACTGAAGCTTTCTTT.

This clone was seen only once. The rearrangement links TRBV5-1 to TRBJ1-2, with D uncertain. The length of the CDR3 is 14 residues. Germline V CDR1 and CDR2: SGHRS, YFSETQ. With 2 bases removed from V and 0 bases from J, the gap between germline ends came to 8 bases. CDR3: CASSFRTTNYGYTF. CDR3 nucleotides: TGCGCCAGCAGCTTTAGGACCACTAACTATGGCTACACCTTC. The full variable domain, with the rest looked up from reference TRBV5-1 and TRBJ1-2, is KAGVTQTPRYLIKTRGQQVTLSCSPISGHRSVSWYQQTPGQGLQFLFEYFSETQRNKGNFPGRFSGRQFSNSRSEMNVSTLELGDSALYLCASSFRTTNYGYTFGSGTRLTVV.

The chain has TRBV5-1 and TRBJ1-2, with D perhaps matching TRBD1 (6 bases). This CDR3 has 13 residues. V lost 2 bases to trimming and J lost 5 bases, with 10 bases between them. The germline CDR1 and CDR2 sequences are SGHRS and YFSETQ. The CDR3 bases are TGCGCCAGCAGCTTCGGGGACAAATATGGCTACACCTTC. This gives the protein CASSFGDKYGYTF.

CDR3 coding DNA: TGTGCCAGCAGTCCCGGGACATCCCCTAACTATGGCTACACCTTC. This gives the protein CASSPGTSPNYGYTF. This chain joins TRBV27 and TRBJ1-2; TRBD1 is a possible D gene (6 bases). This CDR3 comprises 15 residues. Germline V gene sequence: CDR1 MNHEY, CDR2 SMNVEV (reference sequence). V shed 5 bases and J shed 0 bases, with 13 bases lying between them.

The V call is TRBV18, the J call TRBJ1-2; D gene unclear. This CDR3 region has 15 residues. Deletions cut 3 bases from V and 1 base from J, with 12 bases between. Per the germline V gene, CDR1 is KGHSH and CDR2 is LQKENI. Here the CDR3 DNA reads TGTGCCAGCTCACCGGATCAGGCCGATAACTATGGCTACACCTTC. Translation gives CASSPDQADNYGYTF.

The V and J genes are TRBV18 and TRBJ2-1; 7 positions agree with TRBD1. Germline trimming cut 2 bases from V and 0 bases from J; bases unmatched to any gene: 4. Germline V gene sequence: CDR1 KGHSH, CDR2 LQKENI. CDR3 length equals 16 residues. The CDR3 DNA reads TGTGCCAGCTCACCAATTCAGGGGGTCTCCTACAATGAGCAGTTCTTC. It yields the protein CASSPIQGVSYNEQFF.

The rearrangement uses TRBV6-5 and TRBJ1-2; the match to TRBD1 covers 10 bases. Trimming removed 5 bases from V and 7 bases from J; junction bases left unmatched: 10. Germline loops: CDR1 MNHEY, CDR2 SVGAGI. CDR3 size: 15 residues. CDR3 protein: CASSITGTGVLGYTF. CDR3 nucleotide sequence: TGTGCCAGCAGTATAACCGGGACAGGGGTACTTGGCTACACCTTC.

This clone was seen once. V usage is TRBV9 and J usage is TRBJ2-3; D possibly corresponds to TRBD2 (6 bases). CDR3 length equals 14 residues. Trimming cost V 3 bases and J 0 bases, with 8 bases left between them. The germline CDR1 and CDR2 sequences are SGDLS and YYNGEE. CDR3 amino acids: CASSAGGSTDTQYF. CDR3 DNA sequence: TGTGCCAGCAGCGCCGGAGGGAGCACAGATACGCAGTATTTT. Filled out from reference TRBV9 and TRBJ2-3, the complete variable domain reads DSGVTQTPKHLITATGQRVTLRCSPRSGDLSVYWYQQSLDQGLQFLIQYYNGEERAKGNILERFSAQQFPDLHSELNLSSLELGDSALYFCASSAGGSTDTQYFGPGTRLTVL.

This chain connects TRBV7-9 to TRBJ1-5; D might be TRBD1 (5 bases). CDR1 is SEHNR and CDR2 is FQNEAQ in the germline V gene (reference sequence). CDR3 length: 14 residues. The V end was cut by 1 base, the J end by 5 bases, with 9 bases between. CDR3 DNA: TGTGCCAGCAGCTTAGTTGGGGGGGATCAGCCCCAGCATTTT. It yields the protein CASSLVGGDQPQHF.

The V gene is TRBV10-2, the J gene TRBJ2-1; 7 nucleotides agree with TRBD2. The CDR3 is 15 amino acids. CDR1 WSHSY and CDR2 SAAADI come from the germline V gene. The junction had 12 bases not matched to a gene; V was cut back by 6 bases and J by 7 bases. CDR3 amino acids: CASSPGGLPLNEQFF. Written as DNA, the CDR3 is TGCGCCAGCAGCCCGGGAGGCCTCCCCTTAAATGAGCAGTTCTTC.

The V call is TRBV2, the J call TRBJ1-3; no clear D gene. This CDR3 has 14 residues. V was trimmed by 5 bases and J by 4 bases, leaving 12 bases between them. CDR1 SNHLY and CDR2 FYNNEI come from the germline V gene. CDR3 nucleotide sequence: TGTGCCAGCAGTTACATAAGTGTAGGAAACACCATATATTTT. The encoded protein is CASSYISVGNTIYF.

V usage is TRBV10-2 and J usage is TRBJ2-1, with TRBD2 matching 8 bases. The CDR3 covers 14 residues. Germline-derived CDR1 and CDR2 are WSHSY and SAAADI. Trimming cost V 4 bases and J 3 bases; bases outside gene matches: 2. The CDR3 DNA is TGCGCCAGCAGTGCCCTAGCGGGCTACAATGAGCAGTTCTTC. Its translation is CASSALAGYNEQFF.